Following are 24 T cell receptor beta chains from one sample sequenced in a study of CD8+ T cells in alopecia areata. Alopecia areata patients gave lesional scalp punch biopsies and peripheral blood samples. TCR sequencing used cDNA made by reverse transcription of extracted RNA. Method: immunoSEQ multiplex PCR; TCRdb's copy keeps in-frame clones and lacks some. The sample records about 19,000 clones, about 70% being singletons. The sample consisted of skin, taken at week 0. The receptor source for this set is a human donor with alopecia areata.

The chain employs TRBV6-6 and TRBJ2-3; D may be TRBD1 or TRBD2 (5 bases each). From germline, CDR1 is MNHNY and CDR2 SVGAGI (reference sequence). This CDR3 is built from 14 residues. Deletions cut 7 bases from V and 3 bases from J, with 14 bases between. Here the CDR3 reads CASTPGRSTDTQYF. CDR3 nucleotides: TGTGCCAGCACCCCGGGACGGTCTACAGATACGCAGTATTTT.

The rearrangement uses TRBV27 and TRBJ2-3; a possible D gene is TRBD2 (5 bases). CDR1 and CDR2 from the germline V gene are MNHEY and SMNVEV (reference sequence). The V end was cut by 4 bases, the J end by 2 bases, with 7 bases between. The CDR3 extends over 13 amino acids. The CDR3 region has the DNA TGTGCCAGCAGTTGGACTTACACAGATACGCAGTATTTT. Amino acids: CASSWTYTDTQYF.

The V and J genes are TRBV7-8 and TRBJ1-1; D gene ambiguous. Germline CDR1 SGHVS, CDR2 FQNEAQ. V was clipped by 1 base and J by 0 bases, with 9 bases between them. This CDR3 comprises 15 residues. The CDR3 sequence is CASSLDTQMNTEAFF. CDR3 DNA sequence: TGTGCCAGCAGCTTAGATACTCAAATGAACACTGAAGCTTTCTTT.

The genes are TRBV5-1 and TRBJ2-6; D call uncertain. Per germline, CDR1 SGHRS and CDR2 YFSETQ. Trimming shortened V by 0 bases and J by 0 bases, and 10 bases separated the two germline ends. The CDR3 sequence is 17 residues long. CDR3 region: CASSLGAPGSGANVLTF. The CDR3 DNA sequence: TGCGCCAGCAGCTTGGGCGCCCCGGGCTCTGGGGCCAACGTCCTGACTTTC.

The J gene is TRBJ1-5, the V gene TRBV19; no definite D call. The ends were cut back, 5 bases at V and 5 bases at J, with 10 bases in the middle. In germline, CDR1 is LNHDA, CDR2 SQIVND (reference sequence). The CDR3 is 13 amino acids. CDR3 sequence (DNA): TGTGCCAGTAGTGATCGGTCAGATCAGCCCCAGCATTTT. Translating gives CASSDRSDQPQHF.

V gene TRBV5-6 combines with J gene TRBJ2-3; 14 positions match TRBD2. V was clipped by 2 bases and J by 1 base; unmatched bases: 9. The CDR3 is 19 residues long. CDR1 is SGHDT, CDR2 YYEEEE, per germline. The DNA for the CDR3 is TGTGCCAGCAGCTTTTCCGGGACTAGCGGGGGACTCGGCACAGATACGCAGTATTTT. Translation gives CASSFSGTSGGLGTDTQYF.

The genes are TRBV2 and TRBJ2-2; 7 nucleotides line up with TRBD1. The V segment lost 3 bases and the J segment 7 bases; nucleotides outside the gene matches: 2. The germline V gene has CDR1 SNHLY and CDR2 FYNNEI. CDR3 length: 13 residues. Written as DNA, the CDR3 is TGTGCCAGCAGTGACAGGGGGATCGGGGAGCTGTTTTTT. Translating it yields CASSDRGIGELFF.

This chain connects TRBV18 to TRBJ1-1, with 9 bases matching TRBD1. V shed 3 bases, J shed 7 bases, and the junction held 9 bases outside the gene matches. In germline, CDR1 is KGHSH, CDR2 LQKENI. The length of the CDR3 is 15 residues. This CDR3 is CASSPGTGTPGEAFF. In DNA, the CDR3 is TGTGCCAGCTCACCTGGGACAGGGACTCCCGGTGAAGCTTTCTTT.

The chain couples TRBV14 to TRBJ1-1, with TRBD1 identical over 8 bases. CDR1 SGHDN and CDR2 FVKESK come from the germline V gene. This CDR3 has 16 residues. J lost 5 bases, V lost 1 base, and 9 bases had no gene match. Written as DNA, the CDR3 is TGTGCCAGCAGCCAAGTAGGGACAGGAATATATACTGAAGCTTTCTTT. As protein: CASSQVGTGIYTEAFF.

The V gene is TRBV15, the J gene TRBJ2-3; D is unclear. Per germline, CDR1 LNHNV and CDR2 YYDKDF (reference sequence). Trimming removed 1 base from V and 2 bases from J, with 16 bases in between. CDR3 length: 17 amino acids. CDR3 protein: CATSRGSTWAITDTQYF. The CDR3 coding sequence is TGTGCCACCAGCAGAGGATCAACCTGGGCCATCACAGATACGCAGTATTTT.

This clone was observed a handful of times. The J gene is TRBJ1-4, the V gene TRBV6-5; the D gene is possibly TRBD1 (6 bases). V was trimmed by 0 bases and J by 8 bases, leaving 16 bases between them. Germline V lookup: CDR1 MNHEY, CDR2 SVGAGI. CDR3 length: 16 residues. The CDR3 DNA is TGTGCCAGCAGTTACTCGCCCACAGGGTTTGAGGAAAAACTGTTTTTT. It specifies CASSYSPTGFEEKLFF.

This clone was seen a single time. The J gene is TRBJ1-1, the V gene TRBV7-9; D gene ambiguous. Germline-derived CDR1 and CDR2 are SEHNR and FQNEAQ (reference sequence). The ends were cut back, 3 bases at V and 6 bases at J, with 17 bases in the middle. The CDR3 is 15 amino acids. This chain's CDR3 is CASSLFFGGRAEAFF. In DNA form, the CDR3 reads TGTGCCAGCAGCTTGTTTTTCGGAGGTAGGGCTGAAGCTTTCTTT.

This clone was picked up a small number of times. The chain carries TRBV5-1 and TRBJ2-3; no clear D. CDR3 length equals 15 residues. V was cut by 0 bases and J by 4 bases, with 12 bases left in between. Germline CDR1 SGHRS, CDR2 YFSETQ. The CDR3: CASSLGGSGSDTQYF. The CDR3, as DNA: TGCGCCAGCAGCTTGGGAGGCAGTGGTTCAGATACGCAGTATTTT.

The chain employs TRBV7-2 and TRBJ2-7; 7 bases align to TRBD1. Germline values: CDR1 SGHTA, CDR2 FQGNSA. With V trimmed by 2 bases and J by 3 bases, 7 bases remained unmatched. This CDR3 contains 15 residues. The CDR3 region has the DNA TGTGCCAGCAGCTTATCCACTCGACAGGGCTACGAGCAGTACTTC. This codes for CASSLSTRQGYEQYF.

The chain recombines TRBV4-1 with TRBJ1-6; no firm D call. V lost 7 bases and J 1 base, leaving 11 bases between the germline ends. Germline values: CDR1 MGHRA, CDR2 YSYEKL. The length of the CDR3 is 15 residues. DNA of the CDR3: TGCGCCAGCAACCCTTCTCCGTCCTATAATTCACCCCTCCACTTT. Amino acid sequence: CASNPSPSYNSPLHF.

This clone has a handful of counts. J is TRBJ2-1 and V is TRBV11-3; weak D call: TRBD2 (5 bases). The CDR3 extends over 15 amino acids. The ends were cut back, 1 base at V and 0 bases at J, with 7 bases in the middle. The V gene's germline CDR1 is SGHNT and CDR2 YENEEA. The DNA for the CDR3 is TGTGCCAGCAGCTTAGGAGGGAGCTCCTACAATGAGCAGTTCTTC. Amino acids: CASSLGGSSYNEQFF.

The chain links TRBV29-1 to TRBJ2-7, with TRBD1 matching over 7 bases. Germline V gene sequence: CDR1 SQVTM, CDR2 ANQGSEA. V shed 7 bases, J shed 2 bases, and the junction held 5 bases outside the gene matches. The CDR3 contains 12 residues. In DNA, the CDR3 is TGCAGCGCCCAGACAGGGCCCTACGAGCAGTACTTC. Amino acids: CSAQTGPYEQYF.

V is TRBV1 and J is TRBJ2-5; the table's D call of TRBD1 was not tested on the DNA. TRBV1 is flagged as a pseudogene. The CDR3 contains 17 residues. In nucleotides, the CDR3 is TGCACCAGCAGCCAAGATCTGGGAGACAGGGACCAAGAGACCCAGTACTTC. Protein sequence: CTSSQDLGDRDQETQYF.

The V and J genes are TRBV14 and TRBJ2-7; the match to TRBD1 covers 8 bases. Per germline, CDR1 SGHDN and CDR2 FVKESK. The V segment lost 1 base and the J segment 3 bases; nucleotides outside the gene matches: 8. The CDR3 contains 16 residues. CDR3 amino acids: CASSQASRDRYYEQYF. In DNA, the CDR3 is TGTGCCAGCAGCCAAGCATCAAGGGACAGGTACTACGAGCAGTACTTC.

The chain combines TRBV7-9 with TRBJ2-3; possibly TRBD1 or TRBD2 for D (6 bases each). The germline gives CDR1 SEHNR, CDR2 FQNEAQ (reference sequence). V was shortened by 5 bases and J by 6 bases, with 21 bases between the two germline ends. CDR3 size: 16 residues. Here the CDR3 reads CASSRKGGPSGDTQYF. In nucleotides, the CDR3 is TGTGCCAGCAGCCGCAAGGGGGGACCCTCCGGGGATACGCAGTATTTT.

V and J are TRBV7-2 and TRBJ1-1; D possibly corresponds to TRBD1 (5 bases). Trimming cost V 3 bases and J 3 bases, with 11 bases left between them. The germline V gene encodes CDR1 SGHTA and CDR2 FQGNSA. The CDR3 is 14 amino acids. The CDR3 loop is CASSFQGSDTEAFF. Here the CDR3 DNA reads TGTGCCAGCAGCTTCCAGGGTAGTGACACTGAAGCTTTCTTT. The full variable domain, rest sourced from reference TRBV7-2 and TRBJ1-1, is GAGVSQSPSNKVTEKGKDVELRCDPISGHTALYWYRQSLGQGLEFLIYFQGNSAPDKSGLPSDRFSAERTGGSVSTLTIQRTQQEDSAVYLCASSFQGSDTEAFFGQGTRLTVV.

This clone was counted only a few times. The chain employs TRBV7-2 and TRBJ2-5, with D hard to call. V lost 6 bases and J lost 5, with 13 bases in between. CDR3 length: 13 residues. Germline loops: CDR1 SGHTA, CDR2 FQGNSA. The CDR3 here is CASRQPATETQYF. Here the CDR3 DNA reads TGTGCCAGCAGACAACCTGCCACGGAGACCCAGTACTTC.

V usage is TRBV29-1 and J usage is TRBJ2-5; D gene ambiguous. Deletions cut 1 base from V and 5 bases from J, with 5 bases between. The CDR3 totals 11 residues. In germline, CDR1 is SQVTM, CDR2 ANQGSEA. Here the CDR3 DNA reads TGCAGCGTTGAAGTGGGGGAGACCCAGTACTTC. Its protein product is CSVEVGETQYF.

J is TRBJ2-7 and V is TRBV2; either TRBD1 or TRBD2 may fit D (5 bases each). V dropped 7 bases and J dropped 1 base, with 14 bases sitting between them. This CDR3 is 14 amino acids long. Germline CDR1 SNHLY, CDR2 FYNNEI. CDR3 region: CASKNRDGSYEQYF. The CDR3 DNA reads TGTGCCAGCAAAAACCGGGACGGTTCCTACGAGCAGTACTTC.